Listed below are T cell receptor beta chains from one sample, sequenced in a study of regulatory T cells in long-lasting Graves disease. TCRdb reprocessed the multiplex PCR reads with MiXCR, giving one entry per CDR3 protein. The sample contains about 430,000 distinct CDR3 sequences, 21% of which appear only once. The material sequenced was peripheral blood mononuclear cells (PBMCs), taken when the disease was refractory, from a patient treated with antithyroid drugs. Receptors were obtained from a female donor with Graves disease. Each CDR3 is given with its conserved first and last residue. The order of the fields is D gene, J gene, V gene, clone size, CDR3 length, CDR3 protein, CDR3 DNA. The D gene is left open where the match is weak. Clone size is given for some rows only: seen once, a few or many times, or a class if the clone is expanded.

d_call: .; j_call: TRBJ1-1; v_call: TRBV20-1; clone_size: few; cdr3_length: 14; cdr3_aa: CSGPRPTENTEAFF; cdr3_nt: TGCAGTGGACCCCGACCGACAGAGAACACTGAAGCTTTCTTT
d_call: .; j_call: TRBJ2-7; v_call: TRBV25-1; clone_size: .; cdr3_length: 14; cdr3_aa: CASSEYYSSYEQYF; cdr3_nt: TGTGCCAGCAGTGAATATTACAGCTCCTACGAGCAGTACTTC
d_call: .; j_call: TRBJ1-2; v_call: TRBV7-9; clone_size: many; cdr3_length: 15; cdr3_aa: CASSLSGPSLYGYTF; cdr3_nt: TGTGCCAGCAGCTTATCGGGACCGAGTCTCTATGGCTACACCTTC
d_call: TRBD1; j_call: TRBJ1-4; v_call: TRBV7-9; clone_size: .; cdr3_length: 18; cdr3_aa: CASSLMRTGSSLVEKLFF; cdr3_nt: TGTGCCAGCAGCTTAATGAGGACAGGGTCTTCCCTGGTTGAAAAACTGTTTTTT
d_call: TRBD2; j_call: TRBJ2-1; v_call: TRBV5-1; clone_size: few; cdr3_length: 14; cdr3_aa: CASKTSGHNNEQFF; cdr3_nt: TGCGCCAGCAAAACTAGCGGGCATAACAATGAGCAGTTCTTC
d_call: .; j_call: TRBJ1-5; v_call: TRBV20-1; clone_size: few; cdr3_length: 17; cdr3_aa: CSARAPAGTHSNQPQHF; cdr3_nt: TGCAGTGCTAGGGCCCCTGCCGGGACACATAGCAATCAGCCCCAGCATTTT
d_call: TRBD1; j_call: TRBJ1-5; v_call: TRBV11-3; clone_size: few; cdr3_length: 14; cdr3_aa: CALPGGLYNQPQHF; cdr3_nt: TGTGCCTTACCAGGGGGCCTCTACAATCAGCCCCAGCATTTT
d_call: TRBD1; j_call: TRBJ2-7; v_call: TRBV2; clone_size: few; cdr3_length: 13; cdr3_aa: CASKTGSSYEQYF; cdr3_nt: TGTGCCAGCAAGACAGGGAGCTCCTACGAGCAGTACTTC
d_call: .; j_call: TRBJ2-5; v_call: TRBV7-9; clone_size: few; cdr3_length: 17; cdr3_aa: CASSWSFRTCCAGTQYF; cdr3_nt: TGTGCCAGCAGCTGGAGTTTTAGAACGTGTTGTGCGGGGACCCAGTACTTC
d_call: TRBD1; j_call: TRBJ1-4; v_call: TRBV10-2; clone_size: many; cdr3_length: 14; cdr3_aa: CASREGQGIGKLFF; cdr3_nt: TGCGCCAGCAGGGAGGGACAGGGCATCGGAAAACTGTTTTTT
d_call: TRBD1; j_call: TRBJ2-1; v_call: TRBV20-1; clone_size: .; cdr3_length: 14; cdr3_aa: CSALNRGVSNEQFF; cdr3_nt: TGCAGTGCTTTAAACAGGGGGGTTTCCAATGAGCAGTTCTTC
d_call: .; j_call: TRBJ1-5; v_call: TRBV7-9; clone_size: many; cdr3_length: 16; cdr3_aa: CASSMGRVDSNQPQHF; cdr3_nt: TGTGCCAGCAGCATGGGGAGGGTGGATAGCAATCAGCCCCAGCATTTT
d_call: .; j_call: TRBJ2-7; v_call: TRBV6-2/TRBV6-3; clone_size: .; cdr3_length: 14; cdr3_aa: CASSYSGRRDEQYF; cdr3_nt: TGTGCCAGCAGTTACTCAGGGCGGCGGGACGAGCAGTACTTC
d_call: .; j_call: TRBJ1-2; v_call: TRBV5-6; clone_size: many; cdr3_length: 15; cdr3_aa: CASSLVSGTSYGYTF; cdr3_nt: TGTGCCAGCAGCTTGGTCTCCGGGACATCGTATGGCTACACCTTC
d_call: .; j_call: TRBJ2-7; v_call: TRBV7-2; clone_size: many; cdr3_length: 15; cdr3_aa: CASSPQTSSSYEQYF; cdr3_nt: TGTGCCAGCAGCCCACAGACTTCCAGCTCCTACGAGCAGTACTTC
d_call: TRBD1; j_call: TRBJ1-6; v_call: TRBV11-2; clone_size: few; cdr3_length: 19; cdr3_aa: CASSLRETGFSRGFSPLHF; cdr3_nt: TGTGCCAGCAGCTTAAGGGAGACAGGGTTCTCACGGGGGTTTTCACCCCTCCACTTT
d_call: .; j_call: TRBJ1-1; v_call: TRBV6-2/TRBV6-3; clone_size: few; cdr3_length: 13; cdr3_aa: CASSYSKHTEAFF; cdr3_nt: TGTGCCAGCAGTTACTCTAAGCACACTGAAGCTTTCTTT
d_call: .; j_call: TRBJ2-7; v_call: TRBV4-1; clone_size: .; cdr3_length: 16; cdr3_aa: CASSQDPRGPTYEQYF; cdr3_nt: TGCGCCAGCAGCCAAGATCCCCGGGGTCCAACCTACGAGCAGTACTTC
d_call: .; j_call: TRBJ1-5; v_call: TRBV14; clone_size: .; cdr3_length: 16; cdr3_aa: CASSPSRAGDNQPQHF; cdr3_nt: TGTGCCAGCAGCCCATCGAGGGCAGGGGATAATCAGCCCCAGCATTTT